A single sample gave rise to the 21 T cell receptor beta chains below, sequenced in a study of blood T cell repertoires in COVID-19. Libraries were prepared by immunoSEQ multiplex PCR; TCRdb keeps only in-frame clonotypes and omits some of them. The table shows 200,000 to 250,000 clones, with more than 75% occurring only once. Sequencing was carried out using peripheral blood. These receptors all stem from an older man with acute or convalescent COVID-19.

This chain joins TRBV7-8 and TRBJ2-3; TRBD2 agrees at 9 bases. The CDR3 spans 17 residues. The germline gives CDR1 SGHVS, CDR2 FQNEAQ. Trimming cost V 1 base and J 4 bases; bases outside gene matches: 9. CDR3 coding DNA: TGTGCCAGCAGCTTAGGACTAGCGGTTATCAACCCAGATACGCAGTATTTT. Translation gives CASSLGLAVINPDTQYF. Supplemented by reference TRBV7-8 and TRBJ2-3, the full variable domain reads GAGVSQSPRYKVAKRGQDVALRCDPISGHVSLFWYQQALGQGPEFLTYFQNEAQLDKSGLPSDRFFAERPEGSVSTLKIQRTQQEDSAVYLCASSLGLAVINPDTQYFGPGTRLTVL.

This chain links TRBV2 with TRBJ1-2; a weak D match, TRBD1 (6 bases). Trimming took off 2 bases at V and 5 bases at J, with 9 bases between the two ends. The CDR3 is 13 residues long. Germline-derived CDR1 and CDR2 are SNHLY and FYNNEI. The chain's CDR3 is CASSERTAYGYTF. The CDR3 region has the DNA TGTGCCAGCAGTGAACGGACAGCGTATGGCTACACCTTC.

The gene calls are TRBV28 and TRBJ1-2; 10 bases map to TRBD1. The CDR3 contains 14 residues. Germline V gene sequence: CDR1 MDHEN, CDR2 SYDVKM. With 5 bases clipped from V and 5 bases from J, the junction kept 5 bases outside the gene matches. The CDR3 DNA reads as TGTGCCAGCAGTCGACAGGGGGCGATATATGGCTACACCTTC. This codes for CASSRQGAIYGYTF.

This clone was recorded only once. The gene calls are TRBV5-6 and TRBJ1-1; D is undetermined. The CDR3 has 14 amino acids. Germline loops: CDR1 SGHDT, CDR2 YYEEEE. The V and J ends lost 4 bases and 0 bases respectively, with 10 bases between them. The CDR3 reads CASSLRGLNTEAFF. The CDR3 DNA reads TGTGCCAGCAGCCTACGAGGCCTGAACACTGAAGCTTTCTTT.

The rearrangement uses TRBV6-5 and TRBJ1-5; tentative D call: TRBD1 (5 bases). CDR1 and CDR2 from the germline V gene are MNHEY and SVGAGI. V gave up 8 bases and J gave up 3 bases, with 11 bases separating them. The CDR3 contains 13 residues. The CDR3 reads CASVDSLNQPQHF. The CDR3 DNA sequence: TGTGCCAGCGTAGACAGCCTCAATCAGCCCCAGCATTTT.

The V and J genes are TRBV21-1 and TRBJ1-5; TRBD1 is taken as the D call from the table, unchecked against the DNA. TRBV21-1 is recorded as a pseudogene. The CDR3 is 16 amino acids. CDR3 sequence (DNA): TGTGCCAGCAGCAAACTTTGGACAGGGTCAAATCAGCCCCAGCATTTT. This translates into CASSKLWTGSNQPQHF.

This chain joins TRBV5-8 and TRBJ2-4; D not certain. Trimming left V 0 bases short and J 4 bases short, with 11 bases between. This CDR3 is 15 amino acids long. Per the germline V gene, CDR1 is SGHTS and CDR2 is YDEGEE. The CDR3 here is CASSLGAADKNIQYF. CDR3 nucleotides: TGTGCCAGCAGCTTGGGAGCTGCGGATAAAAACATTCAGTACTTC.

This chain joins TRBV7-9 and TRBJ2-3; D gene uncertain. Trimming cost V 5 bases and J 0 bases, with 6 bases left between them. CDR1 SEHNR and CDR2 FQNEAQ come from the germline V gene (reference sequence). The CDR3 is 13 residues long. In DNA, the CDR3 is TGTGCCAGCAGCCCCCAAAGCACAGATACGCAGTATTTT. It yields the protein CASSPQSTDTQYF.

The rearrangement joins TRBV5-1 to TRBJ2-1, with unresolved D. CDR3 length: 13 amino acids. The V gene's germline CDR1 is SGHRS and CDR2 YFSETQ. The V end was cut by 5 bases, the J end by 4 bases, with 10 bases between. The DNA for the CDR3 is TGCGCCAGCAGGCAGGTAAATTACAATGAGCAGTTCTTC. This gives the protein CASRQVNYNEQFF.

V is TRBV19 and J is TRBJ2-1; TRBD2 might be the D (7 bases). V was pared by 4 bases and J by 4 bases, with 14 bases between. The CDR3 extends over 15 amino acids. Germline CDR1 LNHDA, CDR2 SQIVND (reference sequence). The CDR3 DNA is TGTGCCAGTAGTACCGCGGGGGCCGATTACAATGAGCAGTTCTTC. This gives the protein CASSTAGADYNEQFF.

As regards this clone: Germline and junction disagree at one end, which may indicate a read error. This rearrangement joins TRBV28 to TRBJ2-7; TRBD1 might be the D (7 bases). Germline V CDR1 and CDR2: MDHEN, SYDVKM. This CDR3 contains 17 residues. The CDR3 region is CAGRIPRGGRGAYEQYF. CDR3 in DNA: TGTGCCGGCAGGATCCCTCGAGGGGGCAGGGGGGCCTACGAGCAGTACTTC.

CDR3 coding DNA: TGTGCCAGCAGCTTGACAGGGATCGCTGAAGCTTTCTTT. This codes for CASSLTGIAEAFF. The V and J genes are TRBV7-9 and TRBJ1-1; 7 nucleotides align to TRBD1. The CDR3 loop spans 13 amino acids. Germline trimming cut 3 bases from V and 6 bases from J; bases unmatched to any gene: 4. Germline CDR1 and CDR2: SEHNR and FQNEAQ (reference sequence).

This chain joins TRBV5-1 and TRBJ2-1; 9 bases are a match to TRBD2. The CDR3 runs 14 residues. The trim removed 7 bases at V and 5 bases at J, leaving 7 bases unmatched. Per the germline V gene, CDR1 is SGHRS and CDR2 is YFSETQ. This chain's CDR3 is CASGLSGSDNEQFF. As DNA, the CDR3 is TGCGCCAGCGGCCTTAGCGGGAGCGACAATGAGCAGTTCTTC. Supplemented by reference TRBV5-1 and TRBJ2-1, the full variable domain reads KAGVTQTPRYLIKTRGQQVTLSCSPISGHRSVSWYQQTPGQGLQFLFEYFSETQRNKGNFPGRFSGRQFSNSRSEMNVSTLELGDSALYLCASGLSGSDNEQFFGPGTRLTVL.

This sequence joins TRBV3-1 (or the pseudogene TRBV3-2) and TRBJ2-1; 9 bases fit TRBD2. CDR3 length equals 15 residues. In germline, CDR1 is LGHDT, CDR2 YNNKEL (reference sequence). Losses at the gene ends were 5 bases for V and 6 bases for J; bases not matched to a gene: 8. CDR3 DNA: TGTGCCAGCAGCGTTAGCGGGAGATCGGTCAATGAGCAGTTCTTC. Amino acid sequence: CASSVSGRSVNEQFF.

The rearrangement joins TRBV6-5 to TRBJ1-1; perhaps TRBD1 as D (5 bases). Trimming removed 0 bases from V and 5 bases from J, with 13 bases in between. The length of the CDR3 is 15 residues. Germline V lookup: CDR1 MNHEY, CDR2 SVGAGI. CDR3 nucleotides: TGTGCCAGCAGTTACTCGGGGGGTGGAGGGACTGAAGCTTTCTTT. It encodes CASSYSGGGGTEAFF.

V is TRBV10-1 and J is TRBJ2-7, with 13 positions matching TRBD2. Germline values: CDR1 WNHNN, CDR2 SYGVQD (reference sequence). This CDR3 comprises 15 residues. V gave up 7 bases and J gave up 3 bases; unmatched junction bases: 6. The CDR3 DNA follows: TGCGCCAGCACCGAACGGACTAGCGGGGGCTACGAGCAGTACTTC. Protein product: CASTERTSGGYEQYF.

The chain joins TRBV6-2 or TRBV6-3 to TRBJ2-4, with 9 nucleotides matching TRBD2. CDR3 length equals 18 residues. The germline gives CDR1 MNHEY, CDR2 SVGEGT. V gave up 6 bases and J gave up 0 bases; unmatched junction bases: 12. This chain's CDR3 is CASSPWVAGALAKNIQYF. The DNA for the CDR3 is TGTGCCAGCAGCCCTTGGGTAGCGGGGGCACTAGCCAAAAACATTCAGTACTTC.

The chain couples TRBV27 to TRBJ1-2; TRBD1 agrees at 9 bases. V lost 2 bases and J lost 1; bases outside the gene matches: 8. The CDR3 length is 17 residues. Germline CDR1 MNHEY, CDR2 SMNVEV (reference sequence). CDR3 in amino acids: CASSLNRGQEDNYGYTF. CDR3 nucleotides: TGTGCCAGCAGTTTAAACAGGGGGCAAGAGGATAACTATGGCTACACCTTC.

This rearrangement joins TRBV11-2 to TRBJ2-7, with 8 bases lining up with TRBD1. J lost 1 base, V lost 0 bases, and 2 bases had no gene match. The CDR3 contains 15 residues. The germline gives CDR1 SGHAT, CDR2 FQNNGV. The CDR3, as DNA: TGTGCCAGCAGCTTAGAGGGACAGGTGTCCTACGAGCAGTACTTC. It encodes CASSLEGQVSYEQYF.

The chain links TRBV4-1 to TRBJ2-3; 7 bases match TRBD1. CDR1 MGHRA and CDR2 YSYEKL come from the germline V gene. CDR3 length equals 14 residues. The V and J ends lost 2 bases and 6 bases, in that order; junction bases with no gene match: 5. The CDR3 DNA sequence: TGCGCCAGCAGCCAAAGGCAGGGGGAGGATACGCAGTATTTT. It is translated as CASSQRQGEDTQYF.

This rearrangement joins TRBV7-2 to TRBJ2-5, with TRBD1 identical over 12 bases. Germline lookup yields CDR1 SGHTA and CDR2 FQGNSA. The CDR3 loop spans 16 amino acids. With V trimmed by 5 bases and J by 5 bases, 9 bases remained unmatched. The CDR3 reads CASSLTGTGGWETQYF. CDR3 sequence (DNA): TGTGCCAGCAGCCTCACCGGGACAGGGGGCTGGGAGACCCAGTACTTC.